These T cell receptor beta chains were read from a single sample in a study of shared T cell receptors in the human thymus. Repertoires were generated with immunoSEQ multiplex PCR, while TCRdb's copy carries only in-frame clones and drops some. The sample has about 660,000 clones; roughly 90% are singletons. The same specimen was also included in a second study, on human thymus T cells.

The sample comprised thymocytes. These receptors all come from a boy in the first two years of life with a congenital heart defect. CDR3s include the opening cysteine and the closing phenylalanine or tryptophan. Fields, in order: V gene, CDR3 length, CDR3 protein.

TRBV6-7 15 CASDRGQGWINEQFF
TRBV7-9 13 CASRTGGSYGYTF
TRBV5-1 13 CASSVHDENEQFF
TRBV29-1 14 CSVEDAGWGQPQHF
TRBV27 14 CASSSTPLTGALTF
TRBV6-5 14 CASMGDKATYEQYF
TRBV28 13 CASKQGAWEKLFF
TRBV7-9 17 CASSLPTSRGEGETQYF
TRBV6-5 15 CASSTSGRASYEQYF
TRBV4-3 17 CASSQEGQGAPGSPLHF
TRBV4-3 17 CASSQDYKGLALYEQYF
TRBV27 12 CASSSPSNEQFF
TRBV29-1 12 CSVDWENTEAFF
TRBV27 12 CASKGVQETQYF
TRBV7-2 16 CASSLAPGGGTDTQYF
TRBV11-2 14 CASSLRQGNYGYTF
TRBV28 14 CASSSGGGNQPQHF
TRBV6-9 15 CASTPWDSKTGELFF
TRBV18 16 CASSPRTSGPLDEQYF
TRBV28 17 CASRELGAATISYEQYF
TRBV6-9 18 CAPGGALLAGVTYNEQFF
TRBV5-1 15 CASSYRGPNTGELFF
TRBV18 14 CASSPRGSFTEAFF
TRBV7-8 15 CASSLGTLPYNEQFF
TRBV19 11 CASSHRDTQYF
TRBV5-1 18 CASSCGGLAGGTHREQYF
TRBV7-9 15 CASSLVAGPTYEQYF
TRBV13 19 CASSDGTGLWAGISYGYTF
TRBV18 13 CASSSAADYEQYF
TRBV7-2 15 CASSRASGRTDTQYF
TRBV4-3 18 CASSQERIAVIGTDTQYF
TRBV11-2 17 CASKAPPGLGDTDTQYF
TRBV30 14 CAGALGQYNSPLHF
TRBV20-1 11 CSARRTGELFF
TRBV13 16 CASSLVRVVLYTEAFF
TRBV15 17 CATMRQGQKYSNQPQHF
TRBV27 17 CASSSLASLPRLGTQYF
TRBV25-1 12 CASRGLAGEQYF
TRBV7-2 15 CASSLGQTRTDTQYF
TRBV4-3 16 CASSPAGHYSGNTIYF
TRBV6-1 14 CASRDLTGRETQYF
TRBV18 14 CASSPPSGNTEAFF
TRBV28 16 CASSFLPRQGWDEQYF
TRBV6-1 18 CASSEGGKRQGSYNEQFF